This T cell receptor beta chain was recorded in a study of long-term antiretroviral therapy in people with HIV. CDR3 length: 14 amino acids. Germline values: CDR1 SNHLY, CDR2 FYNNEI. The ends were cut back, 6 bases at V and 1 base at J, with 11 bases in the middle. The authors ran the immunoSEQ assay, v3.0, at survey level. Profiling relied on immunoSEQ multiplex PCR, and the TCRdb table lists in-frame clones only, not all of them. The sample lists over 35,000 clones, approximately 94% occurring once. V is TRBV2 and J is TRBJ2-3; possibly TRBD2 for D (5 bases). Source: unsorted PBMCs, taken 9 to 9.5 years after starting antiretroviral therapy. The TCR sequence derives from a man in his thirties or forties with HIV. CDR3 loop: CASSGRTGTDTQYF. CDR3 DNA sequence: TGTGCCAGCAGCGGAAGGACTGGCACAGATACGCAGTATTTT.